Listed here is a single T cell receptor (beta chain). As yet, its antigen is unknown. This specimen comes from a study of blood T cells in healthy people across ages. Total RNA extracted from each sample amounted to at least 5.5 micrograms. Study-wide findings and caveats: PBMCs that were unsorted prevented a conclusive naive versus antigen-experienced comparison.

Between the trimmed V and J ends, which lost 5 bases and 2 bases, there was a span of 12 bases. The CDR3 runs to 14 residues. The germline gives CDR1 SEHNR, CDR2 FQNEAQ (reference sequence). Sample-barcoded 5' priming and a J-beta primer mix drove a second PCR of roughly 7 to 11 cycles. TCRdb re-analysed the 5' RACE reads in MiXCR, keeping a single row per CDR3 protein. In the table there are 950,000 to 1,200,000 distinct CDR3 sequences, roughly two fifths of which are singletons. The receptor comes from a man between 18 and 35 years old in good health. The sequenced sample consisted of blood. The gene calls are TRBV7-9 and TRBJ2-5; the D call may be TRBD1 or TRBD2 (5 bases each). In nucleotides, the CDR3 is TGTGCCAGCAGCCCGCGCAGGGAGCAAGAGACCCAGTACTTC. Protein sequence: CASSPRREQETQYF. Full variable domain (rest looked up from reference TRBV7-9 and TRBJ2-5): DTGVSQNPRHKITKRGQNVTFRCDPISEHNRLYWYRQTLGQGPEFLTYFQNEAQLEKSRLLSDRFSAERPKGSFSTLEIQRTEQGDSAMYLCASSPRREQETQYFGPGTRLLVL.